This T cell receptor beta chain derives from a study of T cells in Graves' hyperthyroidism and ophthalmopathy. Per the germline V gene, CDR1 is LGHNA and CDR2 is YSLEER. V lost 0 bases and J 11 bases, leaving 10 bases between the germline ends. This CDR3 is built from 12 residues. TCR beta CDR3 regions were amplified from RNA transcripts. With the HTBI primer set, the TCR CDR3 went through a first round of RT-PCR. TCRdb called the multiplex PCR reads again in MiXCR, with one record for every CDR3 protein. The sample carries about 680,000 distinct CDR3 sequences, 30% to 40% recorded once. The table lists this clonotype with many counts. The study defined stable Graves' hyperthyroidism as no ophthalmopathy progression within 18 months. Uncontrolled infection, other autoimmune disease, pregnancy or lactation barred patients from enrollment.

The chain recombines TRBV4-3 with TRBJ1-1; D is unresolved. The origin of this receptor is a woman in her thirties or forties with Graves' hyperthyroidism. Source material: blood. The CDR3 here is CASSQDNNLAFF. Written as DNA, the CDR3 is TGCGCCAGCAGCCAAGATAACAATTTGGCTTTCTTT.